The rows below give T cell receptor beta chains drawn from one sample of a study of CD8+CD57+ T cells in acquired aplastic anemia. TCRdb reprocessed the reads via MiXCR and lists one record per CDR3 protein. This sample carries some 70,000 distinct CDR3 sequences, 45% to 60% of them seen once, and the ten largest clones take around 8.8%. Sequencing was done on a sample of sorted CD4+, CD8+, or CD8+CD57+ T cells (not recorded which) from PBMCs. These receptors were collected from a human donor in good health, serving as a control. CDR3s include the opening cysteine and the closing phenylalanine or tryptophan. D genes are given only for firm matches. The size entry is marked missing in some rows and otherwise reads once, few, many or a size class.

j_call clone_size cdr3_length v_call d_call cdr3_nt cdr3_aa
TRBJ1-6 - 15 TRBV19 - TGTGCCAGTAGTACCCTCCGGACAGATAATTCACCCCTCCACTTT CASSTLRTDNSPLHF
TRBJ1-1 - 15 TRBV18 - TGTGCCAGCTCACCATCGACCCTTATGAACACTGAAGCTTTCTTT CASSPSTLMNTEAFF
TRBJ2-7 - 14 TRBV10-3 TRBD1 TGTGCCATCAGTGATGGGACAGGGACTCCCGAGCAGTACTTC CAISDGTGTPEQYF
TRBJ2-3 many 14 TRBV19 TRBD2 TGTGCCAGTAGTTTGACTAGCTTCCCAGATACGCAGTATTTT CASSLTSFPDTQYF
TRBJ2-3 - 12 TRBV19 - TGTGCCAGTGGTATAGGCACAGATACGCAGTATTTT CASGIGTDTQYF
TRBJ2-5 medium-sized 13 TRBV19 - TGTGCCAGTACCGTAACGGGGGAAGAGACCCAGTACTTC CASTVTGEETQYF
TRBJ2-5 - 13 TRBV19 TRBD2 TGTGCCAGTAGTATGAGCGGGGAGGAGACCCAGTACTTC CASSMSGEETQYF
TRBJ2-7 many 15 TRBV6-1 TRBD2 TGTGCCAGCAGTGACGGACTAGCGGGAGGTTACGAGCAGTACTTC CASSDGLAGGYEQYF
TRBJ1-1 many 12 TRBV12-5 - TGTGCTAGTGGTCAGACAGGAGGAGAAGCTTTCTTT CASGQTGGEAFF
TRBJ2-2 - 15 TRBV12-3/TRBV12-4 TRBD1 TGTGCCAGCAACGGACAGGGAATGAGGACCGGGGAGCTGTTTTTT CASNGQGMRTGELFF
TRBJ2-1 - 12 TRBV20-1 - TGCAGTGCCCTTTTGACACACAATGAGCAGTTCTTC CSALLTHNEQFF
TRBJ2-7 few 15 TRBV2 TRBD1 TGTGCCAGCAGGGCTCCGACAGGGGCTGCCTACGAGCAGTACTTC CASRAPTGAAYEQYF
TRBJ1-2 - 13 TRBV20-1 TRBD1 TGCAGTGCTGGACAGGGGGCTTTATATGGCTACACCTTC CSAGQGALYGYTF
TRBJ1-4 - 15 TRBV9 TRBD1 TGTGCCAGCAGCGCTACGGGACAGGGAAGAGAAAAACTGTTTTTT CASSATGQGREKLFF
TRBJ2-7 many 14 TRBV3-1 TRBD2 TGTGCCAGCAGCCAAGGGGCGGGGGACTACGAGCAGTACTTC CASSQGAGDYEQYF
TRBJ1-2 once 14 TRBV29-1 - TGCAGCGTCCCTTTAATTAGCGGGAACTATGGCTACACCTTC CSVPLISGNYGYTF
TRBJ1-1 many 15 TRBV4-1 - TGCGCCAGCAGCCAAGTGGCGGGCGGTGGGACTGAAGCTTTCTTT CASSQVAGGGTEAFF
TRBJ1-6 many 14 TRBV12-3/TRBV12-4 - TGTGCCAGCAGTTTTCAACCCTATAATTCACCCCTCCACTTT CASSFQPYNSPLHF
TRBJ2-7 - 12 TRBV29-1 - TGCAGCGTGGCAGCGACGTACTACGAGCAGTACTTC CSVAATYYEQYF
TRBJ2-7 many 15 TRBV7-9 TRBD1 TGTGCCAGCAGTCCTCGGGACAGCCTTTCCTACGAGCAGTACTTC CASSPRDSLSYEQYF
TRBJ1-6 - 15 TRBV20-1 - TGCAGTGCTAGAGCGGATCAAGGGGAGAATTCACCCCTCCACTTT CSARADQGENSPLHF
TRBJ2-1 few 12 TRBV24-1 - TGTGCCACCAGTCGCGGAGGGTTCGAGCAGTTCTTC CATSRGGFEQFF
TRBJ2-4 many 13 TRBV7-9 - TGTGCCAGCAGCTTTGCAGGGTGGAGCATTCAGTACTTC CASSFAGWSIQYF
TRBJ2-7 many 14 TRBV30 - TGTGCCTGGAGTAAGCCGCTGCGACCCTACGAGCAGTACTTC CAWSKPLRPYEQYF
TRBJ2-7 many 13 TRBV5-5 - TGTGCCAGCAGCACAGGGACGGACAGCGAGCAGTACTTC CASSTGTDSEQYF
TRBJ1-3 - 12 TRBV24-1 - TGTGCCACCAGTGATTCGGGAGACACCATATATTTT CATSDSGDTIYF
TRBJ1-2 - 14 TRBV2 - TGTGCCAGCAGTGAAGAACCGAACGGTAATGGCTACACCTTC CASSEEPNGNGYTF
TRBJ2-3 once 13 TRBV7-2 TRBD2 TGTGCCAGCAGGTTGGGGGGGGCAGATACGCAGTATTTT CASRLGGADTQYF
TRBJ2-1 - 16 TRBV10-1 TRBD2 TGCGCCAGCAGTGAGTCCGGACTAGCGGAGGACAATGAGCAGTTCTTC CASSESGLAEDNEQFF
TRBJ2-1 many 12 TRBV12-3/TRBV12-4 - TGTGCCAGCAGTTTTGGTTACAATGAGCAGTTCTTC CASSFGYNEQFF
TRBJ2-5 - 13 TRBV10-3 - TGTGCCATCAGTGACGGCGGTCAAGAGACCCAGTACTTC CAISDGGQETQYF
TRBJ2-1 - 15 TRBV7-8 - TGTGCCAGCAGCCGCAAGCGGTTCGCACTAGCTGAGCAGTTCTTC CASSRKRFALAEQFF
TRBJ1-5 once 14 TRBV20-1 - TGCAGTGCTAGAGGACAGTATAGCAATCAGCCCCAGCATTTT CSARGQYSNQPQHF
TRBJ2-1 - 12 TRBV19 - TGTGCCAGTAGTCCTGCAAACAATGAGCAGTTCTTC CASSPANNEQFF
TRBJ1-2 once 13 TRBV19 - TGTGCCAGTAGTATTGACCGAAACTATGGCTACACCTTC CASSIDRNYGYTF
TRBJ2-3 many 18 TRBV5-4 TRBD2 TGTGCCAGCAGCTCACCGGGACTAGCGGGGGGCTACACAGATACGCAGTATTTT CASSSPGLAGGYTDTQYF
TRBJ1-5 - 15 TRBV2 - TGTGCCAGCAGTGAAGACTCAGGAGGCAATCAGCCCCAGCATTTT CASSEDSGGNQPQHF
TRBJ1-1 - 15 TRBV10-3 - TGTGCCATCACTAAGGAGGTAGGGGGTAACACTGAAGCTTTCTTT CAITKEVGGNTEAFF
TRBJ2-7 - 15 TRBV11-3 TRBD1 TGTGCCAGCAGCACACGCGGGACAGGGGCGTCCGAGCAGTACTTC CASSTRGTGASEQYF
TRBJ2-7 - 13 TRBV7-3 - TGTGCCAGCAGCCGGGACCACTCCTACGAGCAGTACTTC CASSRDHSYEQYF
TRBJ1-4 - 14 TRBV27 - TGTGCCAGCAGTTTGGGGCGGGATGGGGAAAAACTGTTTTTT CASSLGRDGEKLFF
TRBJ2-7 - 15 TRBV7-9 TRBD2 TGTGCCAGCAGCGAATTTACCGGGACTAACTACGAGCAGTACTTC CASSEFTGTNYEQYF
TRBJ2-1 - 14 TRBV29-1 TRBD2 TGCAGCGTTGAACGCGGGAGTGTCTACAATGAGCAGTTCTTC CSVERGSVYNEQFF
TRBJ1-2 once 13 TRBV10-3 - TGTGCCATCAGGGAGACAGTCAACTATGGCTACACCTTC CAIRETVNYGYTF
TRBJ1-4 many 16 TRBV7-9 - TGTGCCAGCAGCTTAGCGGAAGACAGTCAGGCTGAAAAACTGTTTTTT CASSLAEDSQAEKLFF
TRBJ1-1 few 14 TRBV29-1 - TGCAGCGTTGCTGAAACGGCGGGCAACACTGAAGCTTTCTTT CSVAETAGNTEAFF
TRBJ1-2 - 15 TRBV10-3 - TGTGCCATCATCCCCGGTGTGGGTGTGGGGCATGGCTACACCTTC CAIIPGVGVGHGYTF
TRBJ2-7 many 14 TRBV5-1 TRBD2 TGCGCCAGCAGCCTCTCTGTGGGGGGGTACGAGCAGTACTTC CASSLSVGGYEQYF
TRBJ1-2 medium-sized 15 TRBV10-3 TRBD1 TGTGCCATCACTCCCGAGGGGACAGGGGTGGTTGGCTACACCTTC CAITPEGTGVVGYTF
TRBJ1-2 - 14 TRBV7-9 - TGTGCCAGCACCCACGGGCTCGGAGACTATGGCTACACCTTC CASTHGLGDYGYTF